Following are 22 T cell receptor beta chains from one sample sequenced in a study of identical twins. TCRdb called the 5' RACE reads again in MiXCR, with one record for every CDR3 protein. The sample has approximately 700,000 distinct CDR3 sequences, 5.5% to 6.5% seen once. The sample consisted of naive T cells sorted from blood. The receptors come from a man between 18 and 29 years old in good health.

This clonotype was seen ten or more times. The chain combines TRBV4-3 with TRBJ2-3; 8 nucleotides line up with TRBD2. The germline V gene encodes CDR1 LGHNA and CDR2 YSLEER. The CDR3 is 16 amino acids. V lost 0 bases, J lost 4 bases, and 6 bases stayed unmatched. The CDR3, as DNA: TGCGCCAGCAGCCAAGAGGACGGGAGGGGGGCAGATACGCAGTATTTT. It translates to CASSQEDGRGADTQYF.

This clonotype was found many times. The chain has TRBV7-8 and TRBJ2-5; 7 bases agree with TRBD1. V dropped 5 bases and J dropped 7; count of bases not matched to a gene: 4. The CDR3 is 12 amino acids. Germline V lookup: CDR1 SGHVS, CDR2 FQNEAQ. In DNA form, the CDR3 reads TGTGCCAGCAGCAGACGACAGGGGACCCAGTACTTC. This codes for CASSRRQGTQYF.

This clonotype was counted only a few times. The chain joins TRBV11-1 to TRBJ1-5; a weak D match, TRBD1 (6 bases). Trimming cost V 4 bases and J 6 bases, with 10 bases left between them. CDR1 is SGHAT and CDR2 is FQDESV in the germline V gene (reference sequence). The CDR3 totals 13 residues. In nucleotides, the CDR3 is TGTGCCAGCAGCTCAGGGGAGTTTCAGCCCCAGCATTTT. It translates to CASSSGEFQPQHF.

The chain links TRBV29-1 to TRBJ1-2; D is perhaps TRBD1 (5 bases). This CDR3 is built from 17 residues. CDR1 and CDR2 (germline): SQVTM, ANQGSEA. Trimming took 5 bases from V and 0 from J, leaving 22 bases between them. The CDR3 is CSVFRGRRDGPNYGYTF. The CDR3 nucleotides are TGCAGCGTTTTCCGGGGTCGAAGGGACGGACCTAACTATGGCTACACCTTC.

This clonotype was seen at least ten times. The rearrangement links TRBV28 to TRBJ2-4, with D uncertain. CDR3 length: 15 residues. Germline-derived CDR1 and CDR2 are MDHEN and SYDVKM. Trimming cost V 2 bases and J 0 bases, with 8 bases left between them. The CDR3, as DNA: TGTGCCAGCAGTTTAGGGGTTCGAGCCAAAAACATTCAGTACTTC. It translates to CASSLGVRAKNIQYF. Supplemented by reference TRBV28 and TRBJ2-4, the full variable domain reads DVKVTQSSRYLVKRTGEKVFLECVQDMDHENMFWYRQDPGLGLRLIYFSYDVKMKEKGDIPEGYSVSREKKERFSLILESASTNQTSMYLCASSLGVRAKNIQYFGAGTRLSVL.

The rearrangement joins TRBV21-1 to TRBJ2-2; the table's D gene call, TRBD1, was not cross checked with the DNA. TRBV21-1 is described as a pseudogene. The CDR3 runs 14 residues. The CDR3 DNA reads as TGTGCCAGTAGCTGGACCCCTAACACCGGGGAGCTGTTTTTT. Protein sequence: CASSWTPNTGELFF.

This clonotype was counted many times. The gene calls are TRBV20-1 and TRBJ1-2; D unclear. Germline lookup yields CDR1 DFQATT and CDR2 SNEGSKA (reference sequence). Trimming took 0 bases from V and 5 from J, leaving 7 bases between them. The CDR3 is made up of 12 amino acids. DNA for the CDR3: TGCAGTGCTAGAGATAACCCATATGGCTACACCTTC. Its translation is CSARDNPYGYTF.

This clonotype was observed a few times. J is TRBJ2-7 and V is TRBV29-1, with D possibly TRBD2 on 6 matching bases. There are 12 residues in the CDR3. The germline V gene has CDR1 SQVTM and CDR2 ANQGSEA. The CDR3 DNA follows: TGCAGAAATGGGGGGACTGGCTACGAGCAGTACGTC. It encodes CRNGGTGYEQYV.

This clonotype was detected ten times or more. This chain connects TRBV5-1 to TRBJ2-7; D perhaps matches TRBD2 (6 bases). Trimming cost V 3 bases and J 5 bases, with 21 bases left between them. Per germline, CDR1 SGHRS and CDR2 YFSETQ. This CDR3 has 16 residues. The CDR3 region has the DNA TGCGCCAGCAGCTCCGGCCGTGGAGGGAGAATAGACGAGCAGTACGTC. Translated: CASSSGRGGRIDEQYV.

This clonotype showed up many times. The V and J genes are TRBV10-3 and TRBJ1-4; 7 bases match TRBD1. V trimming: 2 bases; J trimming: 2 bases; junction bases outside the gene matches: 2. CDR1 and CDR2 (germline): ENHRY, SYGVKD. This CDR3 comprises 15 residues. This chain's CDR3 is CAISETTGTNEKLFF. The DNA of the CDR3 is TGTGCCATCAGTGAGACGACAGGGACTAATGAAAAACTGTTTTTT.

This clonotype was recorded at least ten times. V gene TRBV20-1 combines with J gene TRBJ2-1; 10 positions match TRBD2. The CDR3 length is 13 residues. From germline, CDR1 is DFQATT and CDR2 SNEGSKA (reference sequence). V gave up 3 bases and J gave up 5 bases; unmatched junction bases: 1. The CDR3 bases are TGCAGTGCTAGTCTAGCGGGAGACAATGAGCAGTTCTTC. It translates to CSASLAGDNEQFF.

This clonotype was observed once. The V gene is TRBV4-3, the J gene TRBJ1-1; D possibly corresponds to TRBD1 (5 bases). The V end lost 0 bases, the J end lost 4 bases, and 15 bases lay between the germline ends. The germline gives CDR1 LGHNA, CDR2 YSLEER. This CDR3 is built from 16 residues. The CDR3 DNA sequence: TGCGCCAGCAGCCAAGATCTCCGTGGGGGAGGCACTGAAGCTTTCTTT. It translates to CASSQDLRGGGTEAFF.

This clonotype was seen ten or more times. CDR3 sequence: CAIRDGQGGRDTQYF. CDR3 bases: TGTGCCATCAGGGATGGTCAGGGCGGAAGGGATACGCAGTATTTT. The chain combines TRBV10-3 with TRBJ2-3, with a weak D call TRBD1 (5 bases). The CDR3 covers 15 residues. From germline, CDR1 is ENHRY and CDR2 SYGVKD. Between the trimmed V and J ends, which lost 6 bases and 6 bases, there was a span of 19 bases.

This clonotype has just a few counts. The V call is TRBV29-1, the J call TRBJ1-2; the match to TRBD1 covers 7 bases. The CDR3 is made up of 12 amino acids. Looked up from germline, CDR1 is SQVTM and CDR2 is ANQGSEA. V was clipped by 6 bases and J by 8 bases; unmatched bases: 9. CDR3 coding DNA: TGCAGCGTAGGTGACAGGGAGTACGGCTACACCTTC. Translation gives CSVGDREYGYTF. The entire variable domain, with the rest obtained from reference TRBV29-1 and TRBJ1-2, is as follows: SAVISQKPSRDICQRGTSLTIQCQVDSQVTMMFWYRQQPGQSLTLIATANQGSEATYESGFVIDKFPISRPNLTFSTLTVSNMSPEDSSIYLCSVGDREYGYTFGSGTRLTVV.

This clonotype was picked up many times. This chain joins TRBV20-1 and TRBJ2-3, with D hard to call. This CDR3 comprises 15 residues. The V gene lost 3 bases and the J gene lost 0 bases, with 13 bases spanning the gap. Germline V lookup: CDR1 DFQATT, CDR2 SNEGSKA (reference sequence). The DNA for the CDR3 is TGCAGTGCTAGTTCGTCCTATCCTAGCACAGATACGCAGTATTTT. It encodes CSASSSYPSTDTQYF.

J is TRBJ2-2 and V is TRBV29-1, with 10 bases matching TRBD2. The CDR3 extends over 14 amino acids. From germline, CDR1 is SQVTM and CDR2 ANQGSEA. The trim removed 6 bases at V and 7 bases at J, leaving 8 bases unmatched. Here the CDR3 DNA reads TGCAGCGTAGGGGGGACTAGCGTCGGCGGGGAGCTGTTTTTT. Its protein is CSVGGTSVGGELFF.

This clonotype was seen more than once but under ten times. This chain uses TRBV5-1 with TRBJ2-5; 10 bases map to TRBD2. This CDR3 contains 16 residues. After removal of 4 bases from V and 7 bases from J, the junction contained 13 bases not matched to a gene. Germline values: CDR1 SGHRS, CDR2 YFSETQ. This CDR3 is CASSPQASGSSGTQYF. CDR3 in DNA: TGCGCCAGCAGCCCCCAGGCTAGCGGGAGTTCGGGGACCCAGTACTTC.

This clonotype was found a few times. The chain joins TRBV28 to TRBJ2-2, with 8 bases that match TRBD1. V lost 5 bases to trimming and J lost 4 bases; unmatched junction nucleotides: 6. The V gene's germline CDR1 is MDHEN and CDR2 SYDVKM. This CDR3 is built from 15 residues. The CDR3 sequence is CASSPRTGRTGELFF. The DNA for the CDR3 is TGTGCCAGCAGTCCAAGGACAGGGCGCACCGGGGAGCTGTTTTTT.

This clonotype was counted at least ten times. The chain is built from TRBV12-3 or TRBV12-4 and TRBJ2-7; D may be TRBD1 (6 bases). The CDR3 runs 15 residues. The V and J ends lost 3 bases and 2 bases respectively, with 14 bases between them. The CDR3 is CASSFPQGGTYEQYF. In DNA form, the CDR3 reads TGTGCCAGCAGTTTCCCACAAGGGGGAACCTACGAGCAGTACTTC.

This rearrangement joins TRBV6-1 to TRBJ2-7; TRBD1 is a possible D gene (7 bases). Looked up from germline, CDR1 is MNHNS and CDR2 is SASEGT. The ends were cut back, 6 bases at V and 0 bases at J, with 12 bases in the middle. The CDR3 loop spans 14 amino acids. The DNA for the CDR3 is TGTGCCAGCAGGCGGGACAGCAACTCCTACGAGCAGTACGTC. Its protein is CASRRDSNSYEQYV.

This clonotype was found many times. This rearrangement joins TRBV6-1 to TRBJ2-2, with D perhaps matching TRBD1 or TRBD2 (6 bases each). CDR3 length: 16 residues. Germline V gene sequence: CDR1 MNHNS, CDR2 SASEGT. V dropped 1 base and J dropped 6 bases, with 15 bases sitting between them. CDR3 loop: CASSEGGARLAGELFF. DNA for the CDR3: TGTGCCAGCAGTGAAGGGGGGGCGCGGTTAGCCGGGGAGCTGTTTTTT.

This clonotype has just a few counts. DNA of the CDR3: TGCGCCAGCAGCTTGGTGGCAGGGAGTCAGCCCCAGCATTTT. The encoded protein is CASSLVAGSQPQHF. The V gene is TRBV5-1, the J gene TRBJ1-5; D might be TRBD1 (5 bases). Trimming pared 0 bases from V and 6 bases from J, leaving 10 bases between. CDR1 and CDR2 (germline): SGHRS, YFSETQ. The CDR3 runs to 14 residues.